The 11 T cell receptor beta chains presented below share a single source sample, sequenced in a study of T cells after yellow fever vaccination. TCRdb redid the calling of the 5' RACE reads with MiXCR, one entry per CDR3 protein. Among some 350,000 distinct CDR3 sequences listed, 4% were seen once. Sequences were derived from PBMCs, sampled 5 days after the yellow fever booster vaccination. These receptors all come from a man aged 18 to 29 who received the YFV17D yellow fever vaccine.

This clonotype was found many times. The genes are TRBV6-2 or TRBV6-3 and TRBJ2-1; 9 bases agree with TRBD1. V was pared by 5 bases and J by 5 bases, with 10 bases of the junction left unmatched. Germline assignment: CDR1 MNHEY and CDR2 SVGEGT. The CDR3 contains 16 residues. CDR3 residues: CASSPLRDRVDNEQFF. Here the CDR3 DNA reads TGTGCCAGCAGTCCCCTCCGGGACAGGGTGGACAATGAGCAGTTCTTC.

The chain couples TRBV5-1 to TRBJ2-1, with D maybe TRBD1 (5 bases). Germline V gives CDR1 SGHRS, CDR2 YFSETQ. The V end was cut by 0 bases, the J end by 8 bases, with 9 bases between. The CDR3 covers 13 residues. CDR3 DNA: TGCGCCAGCAGCTTGGACAGGAATGATGAGCAGTTCTTC. Protein product: CASSLDRNDEQFF.

This clonotype was found a few times. This chain joins TRBV5-1 and TRBJ2-5; 8 nucleotides agree with TRBD1. The CDR3 length is 14 residues. Per germline, CDR1 SGHRS and CDR2 YFSETQ. With 2 bases clipped from V and 4 bases from J, the junction kept 4 bases outside the gene matches. This CDR3 is CASSFAGQVETQYF. For the CDR3, the DNA is TGCGCCAGCAGCTTTGCGGGACAGGTAGAGACCCAGTACTTC.

The chain joins TRBV27 to TRBJ2-1; 9 nucleotides align to TRBD2. V gave up 0 bases and J gave up 2 bases; unmatched junction bases: 2. Germline V gene data show CDR1 as MNHEY and CDR2 as SMNVEV (reference sequence). CDR3 length equals 16 residues. CDR3 amino acids: CASSLSASGAYNEQFF. The CDR3 coding sequence is TGTGCCAGCAGTTTATCAGCTAGCGGGGCCTACAATGAGCAGTTCTTC.

This clonotype occurred many times. This chain connects TRBV10-2 to TRBJ2-1; TRBD2 matches 11 bases. The germline V gene has CDR1 WSHSY and CDR2 SAAADI. CDR3 length: 16 amino acids. The V segment lost 2 bases and the J segment 4 bases; nucleotides outside the gene matches: 4. The CDR3 DNA sequence: TGCGCCAGCAGTGAGACTGTAGCGGGGGGGTACAATGAGCAGTTCTTC. Its protein product is CASSETVAGGYNEQFF.

The gene calls are TRBV18 and TRBJ2-3, with D unclear. This CDR3 is built from 15 residues. In germline, CDR1 is KGHSH, CDR2 LQKENI. Trimming cost V 2 bases and J 0 bases, with 9 bases left between them. The CDR3 is CASSPNEDSTDTQYF. CDR3 nucleotide sequence: TGTGCCAGCTCACCAAATGAGGACAGCACAGATACGCAGTATTTT.

Only a few counts were recorded for this clonotype. V is TRBV20-1 and J is TRBJ1-5; D is uncertain. The CDR3 sequence is 14 residues long. Deletions cut 6 bases from V and 4 bases from J, with 16 bases between. Germline CDR1 and CDR2: DFQATT and SNEGSKA (reference sequence). As DNA, the CDR3 is TGCAGTGCGGTTCCCGGGCATACGAATCAGCCCCAGCATTTT. This translates into CSAVPGHTNQPQHF.

This clonotype was detected ten times or more. V and J are TRBV29-1 and TRBJ2-1, with 9 positions matching TRBD1. Germline lookup yields CDR1 SQVTM and CDR2 ANQGSEA. The V segment lost 1 base and the J segment 8 bases; nucleotides outside the gene matches: 12. The CDR3 is 16 amino acids. The CDR3, as DNA: TGCAGCGTTGAAGTGATTGGACAGGGGCCAAATGATGAGCAGTTCTTC. Amino acids: CSVEVIGQGPNDEQFF.

CDR3 DNA sequence: TGTGCCAGCAGCGTCGGGGGCGAGGAAAGTGAGCAGTTCTTC. As protein: CASSVGGEESEQFF. The chain combines TRBV9 with TRBJ2-1; either TRBD1 or TRBD2 may supply D (6 bases each). The germline V gene has CDR1 SGDLS and CDR2 YYNGEE. Trimming pared 2 bases from V and 9 bases from J, leaving 15 bases between. CDR3 length equals 14 residues.

This chain uses TRBV7-2 with TRBJ1-2; 9 bases fit TRBD1. Germline CDR1 SGHTA, CDR2 FQGNSA. The CDR3 runs 15 residues. With V trimmed by 2 bases and J by 5 bases, 6 bases remained unmatched. CDR3 region: CASSLPTGGSYGYTF. CDR3 bases: TGTGCCAGCAGCTTACCCACAGGGGGCTCTTATGGCTACACCTTC.

This clonotype was detected only a few times. The chain couples TRBV29-1 to TRBJ2-5; the match to TRBD2 covers 8 bases. The junction had 12 bases not matched to a gene; V was cut back by 7 bases and J by 5 bases. The germline gives CDR1 SQVTM, CDR2 ANQGSEA. CDR3 length: 14 amino acids. In nucleotides, the CDR3 is TGCAGCGGTGCCCCGGGGGGGGCCTACGAGACCCAGTACTTC. Encoded protein: CSGAPGGAYETQYF.